The clone carrying this T cell receptor beta chain was seen only a few times. Amplification used 60 Vbeta primers and 13 Jbeta primers. The table came from immunoSEQ multiplex PCR; TCRdb's copy has only in-frame clones and leaves some out. The sample includes about 120,000 clones, 63% seen only once; the top ten take more than 8.5%. The data belong to a study of cytomegalovirus exposure and HLA in healthy donors. V shed 5 bases, J shed 6 bases, and the junction held 10 bases outside the gene matches. From germline, CDR1 is MNHNY and CDR2 SVGAGI (reference sequence). The CDR3 has 15 residues. This rearrangement joins TRBV6-6 to TRBJ2-1, with TRBD2 matching 7 bases. The sequenced material came from PBMCs. This clonotype originated in a man aged 40-49 years in good health and CMV-seropositive. The CDR3 DNA reads TGTGCCAGCAGTACCCCCCTGGCGGGAGTCAATGAGCAGTTCTTC. Its translation: CASSTPLAGVNEQFF.